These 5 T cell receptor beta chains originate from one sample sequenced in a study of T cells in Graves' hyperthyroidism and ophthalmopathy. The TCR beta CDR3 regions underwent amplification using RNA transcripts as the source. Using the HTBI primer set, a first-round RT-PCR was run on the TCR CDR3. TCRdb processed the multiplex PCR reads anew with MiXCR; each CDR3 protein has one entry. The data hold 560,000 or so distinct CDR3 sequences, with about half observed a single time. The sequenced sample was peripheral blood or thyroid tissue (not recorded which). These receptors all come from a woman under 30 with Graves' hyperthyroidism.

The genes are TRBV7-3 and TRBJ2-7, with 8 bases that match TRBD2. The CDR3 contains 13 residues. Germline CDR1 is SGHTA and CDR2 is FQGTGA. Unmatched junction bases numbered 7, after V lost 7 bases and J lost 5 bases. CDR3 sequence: CASNPGGHHEQYF. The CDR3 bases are TGTGCCAGCAATCCGGGAGGGCACCACGAGCAGTACTTC.

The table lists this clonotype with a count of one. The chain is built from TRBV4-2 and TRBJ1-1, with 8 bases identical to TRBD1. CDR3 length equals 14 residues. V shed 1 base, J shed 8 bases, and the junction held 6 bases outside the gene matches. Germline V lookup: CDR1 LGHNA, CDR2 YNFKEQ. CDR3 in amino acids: CASSQADRAREAFF. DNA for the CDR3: TGTGCCAGCAGCCAAGCGGACAGGGCGAGAGAAGCTTTCTTT.

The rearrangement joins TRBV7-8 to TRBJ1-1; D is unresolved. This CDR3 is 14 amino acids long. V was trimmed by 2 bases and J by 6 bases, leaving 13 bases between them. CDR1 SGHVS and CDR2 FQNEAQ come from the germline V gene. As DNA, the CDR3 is TGTGCCAGCAGCTTAAGGGTCGATCAGCCTGAAGCTTTCTTT. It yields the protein CASSLRVDQPEAFF. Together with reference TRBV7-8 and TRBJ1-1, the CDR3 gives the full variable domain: GAGVSQSPRYKVAKRGQDVALRCDPISGHVSLFWYQQALGQGPEFLTYFQNEAQLDKSGLPSDRFFAERPEGSVSTLKIQRTQQEDSAVYLCASSLRVDQPEAFFGQGTRLTVV.

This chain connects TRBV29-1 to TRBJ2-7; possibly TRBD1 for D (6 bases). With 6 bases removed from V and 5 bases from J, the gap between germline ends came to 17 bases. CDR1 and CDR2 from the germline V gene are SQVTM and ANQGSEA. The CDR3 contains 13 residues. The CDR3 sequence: CSVLKPGDHEQYF. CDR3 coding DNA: TGCAGCGTCCTAAAGCCAGGGGACCACGAGCAGTACTTC.

The CDR3 bases are TGCGCCAGCAGCCAGACAGGGGGAGAAGAGACCCAGTACTTC. Protein: CASSQTGGEETQYF. This chain links TRBV5-1 with TRBJ2-5; 9 bases are shared with TRBD1. The CDR3 has 14 residues. Germline lookup yields CDR1 SGHRS and CDR2 YFSETQ. The junction had 4 bases not matched to a gene; V was cut back by 4 bases and J by 3 bases.